This TCR beta chain was sequenced during a study of regulatory T cells in long-lasting Graves disease. V lost 5 bases, J lost 6 bases, and 15 bases stayed unmatched. This CDR3 region has 17 residues. Germline lookup yields CDR1 SGHAT and CDR2 FQDESV (reference sequence). Concerning this clonotype: Its antigen is not identified.

Points from the study as a whole: Possibly, accuracy suffered from the small sample size. Under persistent disease, TRBV28, TRBJ1-2 and TRBJ2-5 were used preferentially. With a few thousand shared public clonotypes, persistent patients exceeded new patients, who shared around 970. Persistent cases of Graves' showed reduced TCR diversity relative to newly diagnosed patients.

Library construction for TCR beta used iRepertoire HTBI primers and Arm-PCR of CDR3 regions. TCRdb called the multiplex PCR reads again in MiXCR, with one record for every CDR3 protein. Of 400,000 or so distinct CDR3 sequences in the sample, around 24% were seen once. As to time point: persistent/refractory GD, antithyroid drugs over 5 years with positive TRAb. From RNA extracted from PBMCs, the TCR library was made. The sequence derives from a female donor with Graves disease. This sample comprised peripheral blood mononuclear cells (PBMCs), obtained when the disease was refractory, from a patient treated with antithyroid drugs. The genes are TRBV11-1 and TRBJ2-3; 9 bases align to TRBD2. Here the CDR3 reads CASSPLIAGAVGDTQYF. The CDR3 bases are TGTGCCAGCAGCCCACTCATAGCGGGAGCGGTTGGTGATACGCAGTATTTT.